This entry describes one T cell receptor (beta chain). The antigen is unknown. Recent acute infections and vaccinations were absent in the healthy HIV-negative adult donors. Each donor was a Caucasian adult residing in Nashville, Tennessee. This record belongs to a study of shared clonotypes between healthy human individuals. Study background: A few men and two women, aged 18 to 49, were donors.

Findings and limits, study-wide: Clonotype sharing among donors was thought likely to change with sequencing depth.

V was cut by 2 bases and J by 1 base, with 9 bases left in between. There are 14 residues in the CDR3. CDR1 SGHRS and CDR2 YFSETQ come from the germline V gene. The protocol was immunoSEQ multiplex PCR, while the TCRdb copy is restricted to in-frame clones and leaves out a portion. The table lists around 500,000 clones, 81% of them singletons. The sequence was collected from a woman aged 40 to 50 in good health. Some clones in this sample may be carry-over from other donors' samples. This rearrangement joins TRBV5-1 to TRBJ1-1; D possibly corresponds to TRBD1 (6 bases). The sample taken for sequencing was PBMCs. CDR3 protein: CASSLPTGNTEAFF. The CDR3 DNA reads TGCGCCAGCAGCTTACCGACAGGGAACACTGAAGCTTTCTTT.